The 3 T cell receptor beta chains listed next were all sequenced from one sample in a study. MiXCR, run by TCRdb on the 5' RACE reads, gives a single entry per CDR3 protein. The table shows 62,000 or so distinct CDR3 sequences, with around 30% occurring only once. What was sequenced was tumor-infiltrating naive CD4+ T cells sorted from the breast tumor. Subset specified: naive CD4+ T cells, CD4+CD45RA+CD25-. These receptors all come from a female donor with breast cancer.

There are a few counts of this clonotype. The chain uses TRBV30 and TRBJ2-3; 11 bases align to TRBD2. V trimming: 4 bases; J trimming: 4 bases; junction bases outside the gene matches: 7. CDR3 size: 15 residues. CDR1 and CDR2 (germline): GTSNPN, SVGIG (reference sequence). The DNA of the CDR3 is TGTGCCTGGACACTAGCGGGGGTTACAGCAGATACGCAGTATTTT. This codes for CAWTLAGVTADTQYF. Full variable domain (remainder filled in from reference TRBV30 and TRBJ2-3): SQTIHQWPATLVQPVGSPLSLECTVEGTSNPNLYWYRQAAGRGLQLLFYSVGIGQISSEVPQNLSASRPQDRQFILSSKKLLLSDSGFYLCAWTLAGVTADTQYFGPGTRLTVL.

This clonotype has more than one count but fewer than ten. The genes are TRBV6-2 or TRBV6-3 and TRBJ2-1; 12 positions match TRBD2. The CDR3 consists of 15 residues. Germline V lookup: CDR1 MNHEY, CDR2 SVGEGT. Trimming took 0 bases from V and 7 from J; bases not matched to a gene: 1. CDR3 nucleotides: TGTGCCAGCAGTTACTCACTAGCGGGAGGTAATGAGCAGTTCTTC. Translation: CASSYSLAGGNEQFF.

This clonotype was seen more than once but under ten times. This rearrangement joins TRBV9 to TRBJ2-3, with 7 bases identical to TRBD2. Germline V gene lookup returns CDR1 SGDLS and CDR2 YYNGEE. The CDR3 has 14 amino acids. The ends lost 2 bases at V and 4 bases at J; junction bases unmatched: 4. The CDR3 protein is CASSVRDYSDTQYF. As DNA, the CDR3 is TGTGCCAGCAGCGTCAGGGACTACTCAGATACGCAGTATTTT.